Listed below are T cell receptor beta chains from one sample, sequenced in a study of CD8 T cells in ankylosing spondylitis. TCRdb re-derived calls from the 5' RACE reads in MiXCR, one entry per CDR3 protein. The data show about 300,000 distinct CDR3 sequences, around a tenth seen once. The specimen was blood, either unsorted or a sorted T cell fraction (not recorded which). The receptors shown here come from a female donor with ankylosing spondylitis or in good health (not recorded which). CDR3s include the opening cysteine and the closing phenylalanine or tryptophan. Each record gives: D gene, J gene, V gene, clone size, CDR3 protein, CDR3 DNA. A D gene is named only where the DNA matches it firmly. A clone size is listed for some rows: how often the clone was seen (once, few, many), or a class if it is expanded.

D: TRBD2; J: TRBJ2-3; V: TRBV27; size: many; CDR3: CATRTSDTDTQYF; DNA: TGTGCCACCCGGACTAGCGACACAGATACGCAGTATTTT
D: -; J: TRBJ1-6; V: TRBV28; size: many; CDR3: CASSPTIVEPLHF; DNA: TGTGCCAGCAGTCCCACCATCGTAGAACCCCTCCACTTT
D: -; J: TRBJ2-2; V: TRBV29-1; size: -; CDR3: CSVRDPHDGELFF; DNA: TGCAGCGTCCGGGACCCACATGACGGGGAGCTGTTTTTT
D: -; J: TRBJ1-2; V: TRBV28; size: many; CDR3: CASSSPDWSNYGYTF; DNA: TGTGCCAGCAGTTCCCCGGACTGGTCAAACTATGGCTACACCTTC
D: -; J: TRBJ2-6; V: TRBV19; size: -; CDR3: CASSIGRARSGANVLTF; DNA: TGTGCCAGTAGTATAGGGAGGGCCCGCTCTGGGGCCAACGTCCTGACTTTC
D: -; J: TRBJ2-7; V: TRBV5-1; size: many; CDR3: CASSIQGGSYEQYF; DNA: TGCGCCAGCAGCATCCAGGGGGGCTCCTACGAGCAGTACTTC
D: -; J: TRBJ2-7; V: TRBV5-1; size: -; CDR3: CASSLLPGVPYEQYF; DNA: TGCGCCAGCAGCCTTCTTCCGGGGGTTCCCTACGAGCAGTACTTC
D: -; J: TRBJ1-1; V: TRBV7-9; size: few; CDR3: CASSSLFTFSSEAFF; DNA: TGTGCCAGCAGCTCCCTCTTTACGTTTAGTTCTGAAGCTTTCTTT
D: -; J: TRBJ1-6; V: TRBV3-1; size: many; CDR3: CASSQSGWGLNSPLHF; DNA: TGTGCCAGCAGCCAATCCGGCTGGGGGCTTAATTCACCCCTCCACTTT
D: -; J: TRBJ2-1; V: TRBV15; size: -; CDR3: CATSSKSGEQFF; DNA: TGTGCCACCAGCAGTAAAAGCGGGGAGCAGTTCTTC
D: -; J: TRBJ2-5; V: TRBV30; size: few; CDR3: CAWSVGSQETQYF; DNA: TGTGCCTGGAGTGTAGGTAGCCAAGAGACCCAGTACTTC
D: TRBD2; J: TRBJ2-1; V: TRBV5-1; size: few; CDR3: CASSPWEGSTGNEQFF; DNA: TGCGCCAGCAGTCCCTGGGAGGGAAGTACGGGCAATGAGCAGTTCTTC
D: TRBD1; J: TRBJ1-5; V: TRBV28; size: -; CDR3: CASRKRQGALQPQHF; DNA: TGTGCCAGCAGGAAGCGTCAGGGGGCCCTTCAGCCCCAGCATTTT
D: -; J: TRBJ2-2; V: TRBV20-1; size: many; CDR3: CSAPRAGMNTGELFF; DNA: TGCAGTGCCCCAAGGGCGGGGATGAACACCGGGGAGCTGTTTTTT
D: -; J: TRBJ2-1; V: TRBV11-2; size: -; CDR3: CASSLMRGASGTGINEHFF; DNA: TGTGCCAGCAGCCTCATGAGAGGGGCTAGCGGGACAGGGATCAATGAGCATTTCTTC
D: TRBD1; J: TRBJ1-6; V: TRBV20-1; size: many; CDR3: CSAKTGTDNSPLHF; DNA: TGCAGTGCAAAAACGGGGACAGATAATTCACCCCTCCACTTT
D: -; J: TRBJ2-2; V: TRBV9; size: -; CDR3: CASSVVAGELFF; DNA: TGTGCCAGCAGCGTAGTGGCCGGGGAGCTGTTTTTT
D: -; J: TRBJ1-2; V: TRBV27; size: -; CDR3: CASSSLGGGNGYTF; DNA: TGTGCCAGCAGTTCCCTGGGGGGGGGCAATGGCTACACCTTC
D: TRBD1; J: TRBJ1-5; V: TRBV12-3/TRBV12-4; size: many; CDR3: CASSTGQGGNQPQHF; DNA: TGTGCCAGCAGTACGGGACAGGGTGGCAATCAGCCCCAGCATTTT
D: -; J: TRBJ2-3; V: TRBV5-6; size: many; CDR3: CASSLDPVSTDTQYF; DNA: TGTGCCAGCAGCTTGGATCCGGTTAGCACAGATACGCAGTATTTT
D: -; J: TRBJ1-1; V: TRBV5-1; size: -; CDR3: CASSLEGEGATEAFF; DNA: TGCGCCAGCAGCTTGGAGGGGGAGGGAGCCACTGAAGCTTTCTTT
D: -; J: TRBJ2-4; V: TRBV28; size: few; CDR3: CASSLPRLKNIQYF; DNA: TGTGCCAGCAGTTTACCCCGACTGAAAAACATTCAGTACTTC
D: -; J: TRBJ1-2; V: TRBV20-1; size: many; CDR3: CSVAGTAYGYTF; DNA: TGCAGTGTAGCGGGGACCGCTTATGGCTACACCTTC
D: -; J: TRBJ1-2; V: TRBV6-5; size: many; CDR3: CASSYGFYGYTF; DNA: TGTGCCAGCAGTTACGGATTCTATGGCTACACCTTC
D: -; J: TRBJ2-3; V: TRBV7-2; size: many; CDR3: CASSPSPLGTDTQYF; DNA: TGTGCCAGCAGCCCTTCCCCCCTTGGCACAGATACGCAGTATTTT
D: -; J: TRBJ2-4; V: TRBV20-1; size: many; CDR3: CSASWQGLAKNIQYF; DNA: TGCAGTGCTTCCTGGCAGGGGCTAGCCAAAAACATTCAGTACTTC
D: TRBD2; J: TRBJ2-1; V: TRBV10-3; size: many; CDR3: CAISESGAGVNNEQFF; DNA: TGTGCCATCAGTGAGTCTGGGGCGGGAGTCAACAATGAGCAGTTCTTC
D: -; J: TRBJ2-1; V: TRBV20-1; size: many; CDR3: CSARDHRSGPYNEQFF; DNA: TGCAGTGCTAGAGATCACAGGAGCGGGCCCTACAATGAGCAGTTCTTC
D: -; J: TRBJ1-5; V: TRBV20-1; size: many; CDR3: CSARDPTGPSGNQPQHF; DNA: TGCAGTGCTAGAGATCCGACGGGTCCCTCGGGAAATCAGCCCCAGCATTTT
D: -; J: TRBJ2-7; V: TRBV6-5; size: many; CDR3: CASSYSGVSTYEQYF; DNA: TGTGCCAGCAGTTACTCTGGGGTCTCCACCTACGAGCAGTACTTC
D: TRBD2; J: TRBJ2-1; V: TRBV7-8; size: few; CDR3: CASSRLAGDGEQFF; DNA: TGTGCCAGCAGTCGACTAGCGGGAGACGGTGAGCAGTTCTTC
D: TRBD1; J: TRBJ1-5; V: TRBV20-1; size: many; CDR3: CSARGQNNQPQHF; DNA: TGCAGTGCTAGGGGACAGAACAATCAGCCCCAGCATTTT
D: TRBD2; J: TRBJ2-4; V: TRBV11-2; size: -; CDR3: CASSLMRLAVENIQYF; DNA: TGTGCCAGCAGCTTAATGAGACTAGCGGTAGAAAACATTCAGTACTTC
D: -; J: TRBJ1-1; V: TRBV3-1; size: many; CDR3: CASSSHGAGRSEAFF; DNA: TGTGCCAGCAGCTCCCATGGGGCTGGCCGTTCTGAAGCTTTCTTT
D: TRBD1; J: TRBJ2-7; V: TRBV18; size: few; CDR3: CASSQTGQGYEQYF; DNA: TGTGCCAGCTCACAAACGGGACAGGGGTACGAGCAGTACTTC
D: -; J: TRBJ1-1; V: TRBV20-1; size: many; CDR3: CSASALEGGVNTEAFF; DNA: TGCAGTGCTAGCGCCCTGGAGGGGGGGGTGAACACTGAAGCTTTCTTT
D: -; J: TRBJ1-3; V: TRBV20-1; size: many; CDR3: CSARDKNSYSGNTIYF; DNA: TGCAGTGCTAGAGATAAGAACAGCTATTCTGGAAACACCATATATTTT
D: -; J: TRBJ2-5; V: TRBV3-1; size: -; CDR3: CASSHAGNQETQYF; DNA: TGTGCCAGCAGCCACGCAGGGAACCAAGAGACCCAGTACTTC
D: -; J: TRBJ2-3; V: TRBV7-9; size: many; CDR3: CASSPTSGIPDTQYF; DNA: TGTGCCAGCAGCCCAACTTCAGGGATCCCAGATACGCAGTATTTT
D: TRBD2; J: TRBJ2-7; V: TRBV7-8; size: few; CDR3: CASSLAAGAEQYF; DNA: TGTGCCAGCAGCTTAGCAGCGGGGGCCGAGCAGTACTTC
D: -; J: TRBJ2-1; V: TRBV7-2; size: many; CDR3: CASSLVISSYNEQFF; DNA: TGTGCCAGCAGCTTAGTAATTTCTTCCTACAATGAGCAGTTCTTC
D: TRBD1; J: TRBJ2-3; V: TRBV27; size: few; CDR3: CASSSSRDRVTDTQYF; DNA: TGTGCCAGCAGTTCATCCCGGGACAGGGTGACAGATACGCAGTATTTT
D: -; J: TRBJ1-6; V: TRBV20-1; size: few; CDR3: CSAKHAQGGNSPLHF; DNA: TGCAGTGCTAAACATGCCCAAGGGGGAAATTCACCCCTCCACTTT
D: -; J: TRBJ2-6; V: TRBV5-1; size: -; CDR3: CASSLAGGVGANVLTF; DNA: TGCGCCAGCAGCTTGGCCGGGGGAGTTGGGGCCAACGTCCTGACTTTC
D: -; J: TRBJ1-2; V: TRBV20-1; size: many; CDR3: CSARRRGSRVGGYTF; DNA: TGCAGTGCTCGCCGGAGGGGCAGTCGTGTTGGGGGCTACACCTTC
D: TRBD2; J: TRBJ2-7; V: TRBV7-9; size: many; CDR3: CASSSGTSSYEQYF; DNA: TGTGCCAGCAGCTCAGGGACTAGCTCCTACGAGCAGTACTTC
D: TRBD1; J: TRBJ2-3; V: TRBV6-1; size: many; CDR3: CASSTGQGGTDTQYF; DNA: TGCGCCAGCAGCACCGGACAGGGCGGCACAGATACGCAGTATTTT
D: -; J: TRBJ1-5; V: TRBV7-9; size: few; CDR3: CASSLELTGLGNQPQHF; DNA: TGTGCCAGCAGCTTAGAGTTGACGGGTCTCGGCAATCAGCCCCAGCATTTT
D: TRBD2; J: TRBJ2-3; V: TRBV27; size: -; CDR3: CASRKAGGFTDTQYF; DNA: TGTGCCAGCAGGAAAGCGGGGGGGTTCACAGATACGCAGTATTTT